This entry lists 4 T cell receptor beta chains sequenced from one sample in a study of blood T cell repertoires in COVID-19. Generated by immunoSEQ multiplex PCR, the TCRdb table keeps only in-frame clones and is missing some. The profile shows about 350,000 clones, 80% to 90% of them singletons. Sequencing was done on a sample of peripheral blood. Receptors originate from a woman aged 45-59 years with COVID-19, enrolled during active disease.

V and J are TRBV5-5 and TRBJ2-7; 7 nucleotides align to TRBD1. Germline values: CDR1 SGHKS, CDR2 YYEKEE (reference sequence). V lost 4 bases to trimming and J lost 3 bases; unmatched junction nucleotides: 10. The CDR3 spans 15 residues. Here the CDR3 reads CASSILGQPNYEQYF. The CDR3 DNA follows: TGTGCCAGCAGCATATTGGGACAGCCCAACTACGAGCAGTACTTC.

Here the CDR3 DNA reads TGTGCCAGCAGCACGCCACAGGGGGCAGGTGGCTACACCTTC. Protein product: CASSTPQGAGGYTF. The chain combines TRBV5-6 with TRBJ1-2, with 9 positions matching TRBD1. The CDR3 consists of 14 residues. V trimming: 4 bases; J trimming: 7 bases; junction bases outside the gene matches: 8. Looked up from germline, CDR1 is SGHDT and CDR2 is YYEEEE.

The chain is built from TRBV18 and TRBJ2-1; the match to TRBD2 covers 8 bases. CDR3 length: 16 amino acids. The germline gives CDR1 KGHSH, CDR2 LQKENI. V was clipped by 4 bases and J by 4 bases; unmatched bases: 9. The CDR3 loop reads CASSRSLAETYNEQFF. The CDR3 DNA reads TGTGCCAGCTCACGGTCACTAGCGGAGACGTACAATGAGCAGTTCTTC.

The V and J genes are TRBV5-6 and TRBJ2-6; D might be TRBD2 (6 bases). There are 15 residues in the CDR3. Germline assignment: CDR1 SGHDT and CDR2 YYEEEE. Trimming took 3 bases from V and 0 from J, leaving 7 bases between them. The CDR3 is CASSSGSSGANVLTF. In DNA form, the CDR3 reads TGTGCCAGCAGCTCCGGGAGCTCTGGGGCCAACGTCCTGACTTTC.